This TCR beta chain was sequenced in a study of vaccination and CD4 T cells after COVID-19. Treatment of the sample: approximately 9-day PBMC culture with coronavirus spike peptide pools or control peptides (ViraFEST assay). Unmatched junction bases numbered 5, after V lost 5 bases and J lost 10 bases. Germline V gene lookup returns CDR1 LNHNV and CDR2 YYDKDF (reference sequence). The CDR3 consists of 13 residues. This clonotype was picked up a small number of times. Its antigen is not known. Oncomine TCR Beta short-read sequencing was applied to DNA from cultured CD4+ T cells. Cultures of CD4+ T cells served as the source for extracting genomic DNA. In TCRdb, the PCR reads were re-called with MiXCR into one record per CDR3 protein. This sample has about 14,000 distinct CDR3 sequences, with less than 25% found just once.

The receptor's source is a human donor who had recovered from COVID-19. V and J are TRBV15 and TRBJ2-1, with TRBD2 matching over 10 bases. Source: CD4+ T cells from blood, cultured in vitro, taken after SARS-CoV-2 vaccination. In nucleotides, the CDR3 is TGTGCCACCAGCCCCACTAGCGGGACCGAGCAGTTCTTC. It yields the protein CATSPTSGTEQFF.